Below, one T cell receptor beta chain is given with its context. Its antigen is unknown. Clones were sequenced by immunoSEQ multiplex PCR, and TCRdb holds only the in-frame ones, with some missing. This sample has approximately 81,000 clones; over 75% occur once, and the top ten carry 2% to 2.5%. This CDR3 region has 15 residues. V was clipped by 1 base and J by 5 bases, with 9 bases between them. Germline lookup yields CDR1 KGHSH and CDR2 LQKENI. The record originates from a study of a mutant IDH1 vaccine in newly diagnosed glioma. Whole-study context: Vaccine dosing followed radiotherapy by 4-6 weeks, or accompanied temozolomide cycles.

Study results and caveats: Pseudoprogression apparently tracked independently of changes in top peripheral T cell clonotypes.

This sample's time point: week 23, last vaccination. The content of each vaccine dose was 300 ug of mutant IDH1 20-mer peptide, and topical imiquimod accompanied it. The receptor was isolated from a young man with glioma. Some clones in this sample may be carry-over from other donors' samples. The chain combines TRBV18 with TRBJ1-6, with D possibly matching TRBD1 (5 bases). Sample: PBMCs, taken from a glioma patient whose treatment included an IDH1 peptide vaccine. The CDR3 coding sequence is TGTGCCAGCTCACCACAGGGGCGGCATAATTCACCCCTCCACTTT. Its protein is CASSPQGRHNSPLHF.